The subject of this entry is one T cell receptor (beta chain). The record originates from a study of blood T cell repertoires in COVID-19. Turning to the study itself: The samples span acute and convalescent COVID-19 from the United States, Italy and Spain.

The V gene end was trimmed by 3 bases and the J gene end by 2 bases; junction bases not matched to a gene: 4. The CDR3 runs to 15 residues. Germline CDR1 and CDR2: SGHTA and FQGNSA. Per the authors' pipeline: By means of reference gene primer amplification, nucleated cell counts were estimated. Only in-frame clones appear in the TCRdb table, and some are missing; sequencing was by immunoSEQ multiplex PCR. Clone size and V and J calls were adopted from that table, with D and trimming inferred from the DNA. The sample lists 70,000 or so clones, 90% occurring once. The sample was peripheral blood. The gene calls are TRBV7-2 and TRBJ2-3, with 8 bases fitting TRBD2. This sequence was found in a woman younger than 35 with acute or convalescent COVID-19. CDR3 DNA sequence: TGTGCCAGCAGCTTCCCGGGACTAGACACAGATACGCAGTATTTT. Translated, it gives CASSFPGLDTDTQYF.